This TCR beta chain is drawn from a study of spatial heterogeneity in lung cancer. General observations from the study: Tracking of tumor mutation counts was seen in expanded intratumoral alpha and beta TCR counts.

This CDR3 is 14 amino acids long. The germline gives CDR1 SGHNT, CDR2 YYREEE (reference sequence). V was clipped by 4 bases and J by 6 bases, with 13 bases between them. Concerning this clonotype itself: Its antigen is as yet unknown. The library was prepared for alpha chains; this beta chain is a stray read, so its frequency means little.

This sample's time point: sample taken at primary tumor resection. Samples were donated by 72 untreated early-stage non-small cell lung cancer patients. Using its own MiXCR run on the 5' RACE reads, TCRdb lists one record per CDR3 protein. The data hold several thousand distinct CDR3 sequences, with approximately 8.8% observed a single time. This chain joins TRBV5-4 and TRBJ2-2; D possibly corresponds to TRBD1 (6 bases). This TCR was recovered from a male donor with early-stage non-small cell lung cancer. The sample consisted of lung tumor tissue, taken at surgery. The CDR3 sequence: CASSLTGNSGELFF. CDR3 sequence (DNA): TGTGCCAGCAGCCTAACAGGGAATTCCGGGGAGCTGTTTTTT. The variable domain in full, with the rest retrieved from reference TRBV5-4 and TRBJ2-2, is ETGVTQSPTHLIKTRGQQVTLRCSSQSGHNTVSWYQQALGQGPQFIFQYYREEENGRGNFPPRFSGLQFPNYSSELNVNALELDDSALYLCASSLTGNSGELFFGEGSRLTVL.